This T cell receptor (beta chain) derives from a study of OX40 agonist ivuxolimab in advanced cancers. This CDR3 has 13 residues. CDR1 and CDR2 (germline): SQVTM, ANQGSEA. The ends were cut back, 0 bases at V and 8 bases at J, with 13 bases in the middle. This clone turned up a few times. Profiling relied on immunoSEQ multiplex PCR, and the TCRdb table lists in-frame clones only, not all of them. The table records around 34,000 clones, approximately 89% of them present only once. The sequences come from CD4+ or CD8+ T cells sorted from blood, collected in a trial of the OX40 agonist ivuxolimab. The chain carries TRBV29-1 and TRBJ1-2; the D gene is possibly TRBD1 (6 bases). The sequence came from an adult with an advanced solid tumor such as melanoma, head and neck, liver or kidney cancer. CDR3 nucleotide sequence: TGCAGCGTTGAAGATGACCGGGGGCAAGGCTACACCTTC. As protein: CSVEDDRGQGYTF.